The entry that follows covers one T cell receptor (beta chain) sequence. The sample originates from a study of lymphopenia after photon versus proton radiotherapy. Trimming took 5 bases from V and 5 from J, leaving 16 bases between them. Germline CDR1 SGHNT, CDR2 YENEEA. CDR3 length: 14 amino acids. The method was immunoSEQ multiplex PCR; TCRdb's version includes in-frame clones alone and lacks a portion of them. The table shows around 70,000 clones, with around 93% occurring only once. This TCR was sampled from a woman between 35 and 50 years old with cholangiocarcinoma. V usage is TRBV11-3 and J usage is TRBJ2-7; possibly TRBD2 for D (6 bases). The material was peripheral blood, obtained from a patient treated with photon-based radiotherapy. CDR3 in amino acids: CASSLALGSHEQYF. The CDR3 DNA reads TGTGCCAGCAGCCTCGCCCTCGGGAGCCACGAGCAGTACTTC.